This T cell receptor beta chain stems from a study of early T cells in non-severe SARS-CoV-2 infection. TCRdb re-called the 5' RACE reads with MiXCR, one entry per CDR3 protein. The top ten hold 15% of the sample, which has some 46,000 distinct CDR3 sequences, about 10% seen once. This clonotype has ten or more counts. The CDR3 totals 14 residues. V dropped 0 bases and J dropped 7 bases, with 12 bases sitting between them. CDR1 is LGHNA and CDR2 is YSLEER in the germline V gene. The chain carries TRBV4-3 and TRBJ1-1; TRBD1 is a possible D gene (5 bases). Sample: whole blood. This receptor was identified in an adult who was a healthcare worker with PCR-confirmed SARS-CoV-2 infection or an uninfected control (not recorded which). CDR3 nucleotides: TGCGCCAGCAGCCAAGATGTGGGACGGATTGAAGCTTTCTTT. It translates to CASSQDVGRIEAFF.